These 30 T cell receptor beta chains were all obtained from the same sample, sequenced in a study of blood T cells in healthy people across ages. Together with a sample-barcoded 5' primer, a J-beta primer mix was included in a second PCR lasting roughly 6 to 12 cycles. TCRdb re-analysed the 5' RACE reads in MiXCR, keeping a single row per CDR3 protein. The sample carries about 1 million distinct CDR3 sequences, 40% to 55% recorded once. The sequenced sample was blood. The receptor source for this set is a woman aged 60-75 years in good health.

The CDR3 sequence: CASSLAAGEAFF. CDR3 bases: TGTGCCAGCAGCCTAGCTGCTGGTGAAGCTTTCTTT. The chain is built from TRBV11-2 and TRBJ1-1; D is unresolved. Per germline, CDR1 SGHAT and CDR2 FQNNGV. V lost 5 bases and J lost 7, with 11 bases in between. The CDR3 has 12 amino acids.

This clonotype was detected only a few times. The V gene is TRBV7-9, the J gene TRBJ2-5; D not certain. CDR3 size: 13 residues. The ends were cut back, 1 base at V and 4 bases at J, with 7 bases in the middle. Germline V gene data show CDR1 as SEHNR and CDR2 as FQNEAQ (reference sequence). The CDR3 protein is CASSLGTRETQYF. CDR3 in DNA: TGTGCCAGCAGCTTAGGTACTCGAGAGACCCAGTACTTC.

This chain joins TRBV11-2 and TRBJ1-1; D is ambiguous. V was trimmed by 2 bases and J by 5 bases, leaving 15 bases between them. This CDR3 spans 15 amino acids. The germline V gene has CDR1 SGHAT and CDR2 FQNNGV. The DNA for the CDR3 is TGTGCCAGCAGCTTATTTATAGGGTACGGGACTGAAGCTTTCTTT. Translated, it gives CASSLFIGYGTEAFF.

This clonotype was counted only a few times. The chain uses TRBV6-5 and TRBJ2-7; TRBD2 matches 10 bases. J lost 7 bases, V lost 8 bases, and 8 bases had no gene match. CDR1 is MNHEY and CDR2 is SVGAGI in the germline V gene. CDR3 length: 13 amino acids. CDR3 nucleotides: TGTGCCAGCCGGTCTAGCGGGAGCGAGGAGCAGTACTTC. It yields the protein CASRSSGSEEQYF.

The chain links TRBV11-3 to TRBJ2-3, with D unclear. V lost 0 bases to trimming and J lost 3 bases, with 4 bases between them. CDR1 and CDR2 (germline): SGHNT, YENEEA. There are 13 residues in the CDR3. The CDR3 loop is CASSLEVTDTQYF. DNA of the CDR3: TGTGCCAGCAGCTTAGAGGTTACAGATACGCAGTATTTT.

CDR3 region: CASSPRQATNEKLFF. DNA for the CDR3: TGCGCCAGCAGCCCCAGACAGGCAACTAATGAAAAACTGTTTTTT. The chain combines TRBV5-1 with TRBJ1-4; a weak D match, TRBD1 (6 bases). Per the germline V gene, CDR1 is SGHRS and CDR2 is YFSETQ. The CDR3 length is 15 residues. V shed 4 bases and J shed 0 bases, with 10 bases lying between them.

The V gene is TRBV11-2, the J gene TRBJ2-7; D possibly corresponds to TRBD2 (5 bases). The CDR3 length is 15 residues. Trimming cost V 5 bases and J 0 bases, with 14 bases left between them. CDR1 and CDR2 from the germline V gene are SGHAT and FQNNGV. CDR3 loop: CASSAGVANSYEQYF. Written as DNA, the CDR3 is TGTGCCAGCAGCGCCGGGGTAGCGAACTCCTACGAGCAGTACTTC.

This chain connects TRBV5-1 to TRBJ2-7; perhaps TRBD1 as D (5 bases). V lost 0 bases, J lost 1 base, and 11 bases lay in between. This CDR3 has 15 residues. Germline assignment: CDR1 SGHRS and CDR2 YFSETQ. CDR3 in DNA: TGCGCCAGCAGCTTGGTGGCAGGGCCTTCCTACGAGCAGTACTTC. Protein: CASSLVAGPSYEQYF. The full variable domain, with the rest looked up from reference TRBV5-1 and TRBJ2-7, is KAGVTQTPRYLIKTRGQQVTLSCSPISGHRSVSWYQQTPGQGLQFLFEYFSETQRNKGNFPGRFSGRQFSNSRSEMNVSTLELGDSALYLCASSLVAGPSYEQYFGPGTRLTVT.

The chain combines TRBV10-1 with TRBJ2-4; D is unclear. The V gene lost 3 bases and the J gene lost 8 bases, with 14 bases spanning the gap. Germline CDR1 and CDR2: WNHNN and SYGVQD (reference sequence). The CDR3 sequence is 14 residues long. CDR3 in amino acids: CASSDTQNGDIQYF. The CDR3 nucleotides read TGCGCCAGCAGTGACACCCAAAATGGGGACATTCAGTACTTC.

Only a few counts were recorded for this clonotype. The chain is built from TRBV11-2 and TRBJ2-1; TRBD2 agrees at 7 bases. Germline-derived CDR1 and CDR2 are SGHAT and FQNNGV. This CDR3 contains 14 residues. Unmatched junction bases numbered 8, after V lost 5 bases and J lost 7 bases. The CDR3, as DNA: TGTGCCAGCAGCGTAGGGAGGGGAGCAAATGAGCAGTTCTTC. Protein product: CASSVGRGANEQFF.

The CDR3 spells CASSVTRGTQYF. Here the CDR3 DNA reads TGCGCCAGCAGCGTAACCCGCGGGACCCAGTACTTC. The chain uses TRBV5-1 and TRBJ2-5; no reliable D call. CDR3 length: 12 amino acids. V was clipped by 4 bases and J by 7 bases, with 11 bases between them. CDR1 SGHRS and CDR2 YFSETQ come from the germline V gene.

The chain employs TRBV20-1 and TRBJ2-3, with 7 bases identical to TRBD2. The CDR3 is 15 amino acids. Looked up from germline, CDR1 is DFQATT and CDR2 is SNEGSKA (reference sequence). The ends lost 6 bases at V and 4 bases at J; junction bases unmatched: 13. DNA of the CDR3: TGCAGTGCCTCCCCCAGGCTAGCGGCGGCAGATACGCAGTATTTT. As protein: CSASPRLAAADTQYF.

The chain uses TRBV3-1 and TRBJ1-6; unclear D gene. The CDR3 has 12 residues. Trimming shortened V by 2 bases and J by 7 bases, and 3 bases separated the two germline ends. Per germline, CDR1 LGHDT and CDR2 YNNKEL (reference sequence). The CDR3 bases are TGTGCCAGCAGCCAACCAAATTCACCCCTCCACTTT. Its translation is CASSQPNSPLHF. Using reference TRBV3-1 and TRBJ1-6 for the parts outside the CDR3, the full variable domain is DTAVSQTPKYLVTQMGNDKSIKCEQNLGHDTMYWYKQDSKKFLKIMFSYNNKELIINETVPNRFSPKSPDKAHLNLHINSLELGDSAVYFCASSQPNSPLHFGNGTRLTVT.

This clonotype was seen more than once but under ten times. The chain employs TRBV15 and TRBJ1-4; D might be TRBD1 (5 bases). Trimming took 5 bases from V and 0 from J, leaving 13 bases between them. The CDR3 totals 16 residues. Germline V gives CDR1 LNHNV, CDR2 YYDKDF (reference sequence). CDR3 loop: CATSGGQGTTNEKLFF. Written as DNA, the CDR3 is TGTGCCACCAGCGGCGGGCAGGGCACAACTAATGAAAAACTGTTTTTT.

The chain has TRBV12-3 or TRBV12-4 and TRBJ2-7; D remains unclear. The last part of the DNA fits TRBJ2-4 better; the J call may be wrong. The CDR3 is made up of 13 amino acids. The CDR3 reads CASSLGLLNIQYF. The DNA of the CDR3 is TGTGCCAGCAGTTTAGGACTCTTAAACATTCAGTACTTC.

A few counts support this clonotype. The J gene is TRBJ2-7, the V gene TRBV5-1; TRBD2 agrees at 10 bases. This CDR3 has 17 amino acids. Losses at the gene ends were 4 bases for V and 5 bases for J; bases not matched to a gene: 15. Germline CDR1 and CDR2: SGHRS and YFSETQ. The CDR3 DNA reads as TGCGCCAGCAGCGGAACCGGGACTAGCGCCTACTTTCACGAGCAGTACTTC. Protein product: CASSGTGTSAYFHEQYF.

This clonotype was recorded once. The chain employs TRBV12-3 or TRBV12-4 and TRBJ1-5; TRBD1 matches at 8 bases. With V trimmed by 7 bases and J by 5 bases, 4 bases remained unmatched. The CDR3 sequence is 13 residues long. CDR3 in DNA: TGTGCCAGCACCTACAGGGGGGATCAGCCCCAGCATTTT. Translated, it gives CASTYRGDQPQHF.

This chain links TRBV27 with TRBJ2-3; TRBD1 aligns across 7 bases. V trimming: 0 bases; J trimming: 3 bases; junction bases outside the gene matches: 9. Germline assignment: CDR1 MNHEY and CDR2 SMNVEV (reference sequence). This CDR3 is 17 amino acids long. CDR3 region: CASSLSLTGARTDTQYF. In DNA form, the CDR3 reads TGTGCCAGCAGTTTATCACTTACAGGGGCCCGAACAGATACGCAGTATTTT.

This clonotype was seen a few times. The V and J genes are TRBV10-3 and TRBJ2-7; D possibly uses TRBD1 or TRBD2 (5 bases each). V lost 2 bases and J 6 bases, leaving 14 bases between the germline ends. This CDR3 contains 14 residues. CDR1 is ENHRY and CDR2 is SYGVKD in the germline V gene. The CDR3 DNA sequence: TGTGCCATCAGTGAGGGGGACCCAAGCCCCGAGCAGTACTTC. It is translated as CAISEGDPSPEQYF.

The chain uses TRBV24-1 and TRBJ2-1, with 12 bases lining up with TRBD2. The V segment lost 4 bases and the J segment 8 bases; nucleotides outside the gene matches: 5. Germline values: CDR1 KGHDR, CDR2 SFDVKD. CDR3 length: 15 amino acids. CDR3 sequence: CATSDPSGRGDEQFF. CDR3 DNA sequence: TGTGCCACCAGTGACCCTAGCGGGAGGGGGGATGAGCAGTTCTTC.

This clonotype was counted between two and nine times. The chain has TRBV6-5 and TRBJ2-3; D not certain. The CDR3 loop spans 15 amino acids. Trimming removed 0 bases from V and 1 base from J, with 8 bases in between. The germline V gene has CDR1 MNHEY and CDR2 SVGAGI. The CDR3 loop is CASSYSNEGTDTQYF. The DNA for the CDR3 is TGTGCCAGCAGTTACTCGAATGAGGGCACAGATACGCAGTATTTT.

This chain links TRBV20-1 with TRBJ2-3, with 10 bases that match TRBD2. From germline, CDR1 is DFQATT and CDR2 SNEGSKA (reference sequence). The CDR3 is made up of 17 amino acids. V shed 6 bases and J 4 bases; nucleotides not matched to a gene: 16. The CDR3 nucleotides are TGCAGTGCGGAAGGGAGTTGGGCTAGCGGGAGTGCAGATACGCAGTATTTT. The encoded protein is CSAEGSWASGSADTQYF.

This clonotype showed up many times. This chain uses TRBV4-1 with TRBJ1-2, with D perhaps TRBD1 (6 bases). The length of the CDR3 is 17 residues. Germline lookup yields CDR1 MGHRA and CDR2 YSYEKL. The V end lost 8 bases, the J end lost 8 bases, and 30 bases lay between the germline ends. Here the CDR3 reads CASSLGARPGRHSGYTF. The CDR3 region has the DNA TGCGCCAGCTCGCTGGGGGCGAGGCCGGGACGTCACTCGGGCTACACCTTC.

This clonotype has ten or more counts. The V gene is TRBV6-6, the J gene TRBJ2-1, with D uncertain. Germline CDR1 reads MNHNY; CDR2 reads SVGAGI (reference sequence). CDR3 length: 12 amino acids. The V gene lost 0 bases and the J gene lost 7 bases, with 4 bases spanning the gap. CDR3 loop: CASSYSRNEQFF. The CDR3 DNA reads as TGTGCCAGCAGTTACTCGAGGAATGAGCAGTTCTTC.

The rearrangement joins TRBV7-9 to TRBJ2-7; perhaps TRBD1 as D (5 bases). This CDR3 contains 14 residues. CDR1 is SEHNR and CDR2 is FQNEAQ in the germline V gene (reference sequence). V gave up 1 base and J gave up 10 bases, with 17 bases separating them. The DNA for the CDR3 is TGTGCCAGCAGCTTAGACCCAGGGCACCGAATACAGTACTTC. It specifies CASSLDPGHRIQYF.

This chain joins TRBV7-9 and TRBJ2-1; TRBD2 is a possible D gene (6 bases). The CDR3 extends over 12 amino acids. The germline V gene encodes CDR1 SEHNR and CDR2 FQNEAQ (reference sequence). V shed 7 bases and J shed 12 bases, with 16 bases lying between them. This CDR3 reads CASILGAGGQFF. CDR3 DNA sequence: TGTGCCAGCATACTTGGAGCGGGTGGGCAGTTCTTC.

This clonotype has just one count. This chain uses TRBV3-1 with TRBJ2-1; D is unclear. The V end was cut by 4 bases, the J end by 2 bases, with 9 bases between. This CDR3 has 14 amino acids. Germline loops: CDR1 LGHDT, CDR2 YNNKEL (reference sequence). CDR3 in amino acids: CASSPPDPYNEQFF. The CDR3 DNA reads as TGTGCCAGCAGCCCCCCGGACCCCTACAATGAGCAGTTCTTC.

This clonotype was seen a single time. Here the CDR3 DNA reads TGTGCCAGTACCGAACAGGGGATCAACACCGGGGAGCTGTTTTTT. It yields the protein CASTEQGINTGELFF. V usage is TRBV2 and J usage is TRBJ2-2, with 7 bases lining up with TRBD1. V trimming: 9 bases; J trimming: 2 bases; junction bases outside the gene matches: 9. Per the germline V gene, CDR1 is SNHLY and CDR2 is FYNNEI. This CDR3 has 15 residues. The full variable domain, its missing parts supplied by reference TRBV2 and TRBJ2-2, is EPEVTQTPSHQVTQMGQEVILRCVPISNHLYFYWYRQILGQKVEFLVSFYNNEISEKSEIFDDQFSVERPDGSNFTLKIRSTKLEDSAMYFCASTEQGINTGELFFGEGSRLTVL.

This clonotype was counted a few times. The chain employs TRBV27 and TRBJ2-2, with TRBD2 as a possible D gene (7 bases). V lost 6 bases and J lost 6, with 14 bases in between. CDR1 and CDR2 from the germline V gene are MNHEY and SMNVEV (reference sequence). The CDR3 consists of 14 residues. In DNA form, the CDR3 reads TGTGCCAGCAGCGCGGGGGCAGTCCCCGGGGAGCTGTTTTTT. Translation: CASSAGAVPGELFF.

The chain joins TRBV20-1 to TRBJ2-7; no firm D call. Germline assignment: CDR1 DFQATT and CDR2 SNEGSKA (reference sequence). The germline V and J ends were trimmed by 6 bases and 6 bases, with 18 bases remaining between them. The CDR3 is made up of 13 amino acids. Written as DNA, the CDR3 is TGCAGTGCAGAAGCGAGGTTAGTGGGCGAGCAGTACTTC. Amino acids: CSAEARLVGEQYF.